The next 11 T cell receptor beta chains were all read from a single sample in a study of CD8 T cells in Susac syndrome (dated by TCRdb to the late 2010s). Library creation used the immunoSEQ multiplex PCR assay. RNA was extracted with the RNeasy kit and roughly 0.5 to 1 ug was reverse transcribed using random hexamers. The raw public data were reprocessed by TCRdb itself: fastp quality trimming at Q25, MiXCR clonotype calling, in-frame beta chains only. Identical CDR3 proteins give one entry, which carries the most common genes and DNA. The table for this sample lists about 240,000 distinct CDR3 sequences; approximately 95% of them were counted only once. In total, the top ten clones hold about 0.094% of the sample. Sequenced sample: CD4+ T cells from PBMCs. The receptors were sampled from a human donor with Susac syndrome.

The chain joins TRBV9 to TRBJ2-7; tentative D call: TRBD2 (5 bases). Germline CDR1 is SGDLS and CDR2 is YYNGEE. There are 15 residues in the CDR3. Trimming cost V 3 bases and J 3 bases, with 16 bases left between them. The CDR3 nucleotides are TGTGCCAGCAGCGCCTTGGCGGGCGCTTTCTACGAGCAGTACTTC. Protein: CASSALAGAFYEQYF.

The V and J genes are TRBV25-1 and TRBJ2-2; D is unresolved. CDR1 and CDR2 (germline): MGHDK, SYGVNS. CDR3 length: 14 residues. Deletions cut 10 bases from V and 1 base from J, with 13 bases between. CDR3 nucleotides: TGTGCCACGATTCGGTCGGAGAACACCGGGGAGCTGTTTTTT. The encoded protein is CATIRSENTGELFF.

The gene calls are TRBV27 and TRBJ1-2; TRBD1 is a possible D gene (6 bases). Trimming cost V 5 bases and J 2 bases, with 18 bases left between them. The CDR3 covers 16 residues. The germline CDR1 and CDR2 sequences are MNHEY and SMNVEV (reference sequence). In DNA form, the CDR3 reads TGTGCCAGCAGTCTTTCGCCCCCCACAGGGAACTATGGCTACACCTTC. As protein: CASSLSPPTGNYGYTF.

The chain recombines TRBV19 with TRBJ1-2, with D uncertain. The germline V and J ends were trimmed by 7 bases and 6 bases, with 15 bases remaining between them. The length of the CDR3 is 13 residues. The germline V gene has CDR1 LNHDA and CDR2 SQIVND (reference sequence). CDR3 loop: CASNLVLPDGYTF. CDR3 DNA: TGTGCCAGTAACCTGGTACTGCCCGATGGCTACACCTTC. The complete variable domain, with remaining parts taken from reference TRBV19 and TRBJ1-2, reads DGGITQSPKYLFRKEGQNVTLSCEQNLNHDAMYWYRQDPGQGLRLIYYSQIVNDFQKGDIAEGYSVSREKKESFPLTVTSAQKNPTAFYLCASNLVLPDGYTFGSGTRLTVV.

This chain uses TRBV12-3 or TRBV12-4 with TRBJ2-7; 8 nucleotides align to TRBD2. The CDR3 length is 14 residues. The V segment lost 6 bases and the J segment 1 base; nucleotides outside the gene matches: 5. The chain's CDR3 is CASRKRGGSYEQYF. CDR3 DNA: TGTGCCAGCAGAAAACGGGGGGGATCCTACGAGCAGTACTTC.

This clonotype was counted once. This chain connects TRBV29-1 to TRBJ1-1; D call uncertain. This CDR3 has 15 amino acids. V lost 1 base, J lost 8 bases, and 20 bases lay in between. CDR1 is SQVTM and CDR2 is ANQGSEA in the germline V gene. The CDR3 DNA reads as TGCAGCGTTGAAGGTGGAGTTGGGCACCGTCAGGAAGCTTTCTTT. It codes for CSVEGGVGHRQEAFF.

This clonotype was observed a few times. This chain connects TRBV27 to TRBJ2-1, with 10 bases matching TRBD2. J gave up 7 bases and V 2 bases, and 5 bases lay outside the gene matches. The CDR3 spans 15 residues. CDR1 is MNHEY and CDR2 is SMNVEV in the germline V gene (reference sequence). CDR3 sequence: CASSLKLAGSNEQFF. The CDR3, as DNA: TGTGCCAGCAGTTTAAAACTAGCGGGATCAAATGAGCAGTTCTTC.

CDR3 in DNA: TGTGCCAGCACCCAGGGGGAACAGCCCCAGCATTTT. The encoded protein is CASTQGEQPQHF. The V and J genes are TRBV6-6 and TRBJ1-5, with 7 bases identical to TRBD1. CDR1 and CDR2 from the germline V gene are MNHNY and SVGAGI (reference sequence). There are 12 residues in the CDR3. The V gene end was trimmed by 7 bases and the J gene end by 7 bases; junction bases not matched to a gene: 4.

The V gene is TRBV12-3 or TRBV12-4, the J gene TRBJ2-7; TRBD1 or TRBD2 may be the D gene (5 bases each). The CDR3 consists of 11 residues. Trimming removed 5 bases from V and 5 bases from J, with 7 bases in between. This CDR3 is CASSEGHEQYF. The CDR3 region has the DNA TGTGCCAGCAGTGAGGGGCACGAGCAGTACTTC.

V usage is TRBV29-1 and J usage is TRBJ1-1; D is unresolved. The germline gives CDR1 SQVTM, CDR2 ANQGSEA. CDR3 length: 10 residues. V dropped 3 bases and J dropped 9 bases, with 8 bases sitting between them. CDR3 in amino acids: CSVEAGQAFF. Written as DNA, the CDR3 is TGCAGCGTTGAGGCAGGCCAAGCTTTCTTT.

J is TRBJ2-1 and V is TRBV24-1; D call uncertain. The CDR3 is 17 amino acids. Germline values: CDR1 KGHDR, CDR2 SFDVKD. V was pared by 3 bases and J by 7 bases, with 21 bases between. In nucleotides, the CDR3 is TGTGCCACCAGTGATCCCCGTGGTGGCGATGGCTCGAATGAGCAGTTCTTC. It codes for CATSDPRGGDGSNEQFF.